This T cell receptor beta chain derives from a study of CD8+CD57+ T cells in acquired aplastic anemia. Turning to the study itself: Yields of DNA that came from sorted CD4+ and CD8+ cells averaged about 3 ug.

This CDR3 is built from 13 residues. Between the trimmed V and J ends, which lost 1 base and 7 bases, there was a span of 8 bases. Germline CDR1 and CDR2: SGHTA and FQGNSA. Template material for TCR beta VDJ and CDR3 profiling consisted of genomic DNA. TCRdb re-called the reads with MiXCR, one entry per CDR3 protein. The sample shows fewer than 70,000 distinct CDR3 sequences, 50% to 55% of them seen only once. About this clonotype: No antigen is known for it.

Study conclusions and caveats: Significant differences in CD8+ Simpson's diversity were not observed between patients and controls.

The sequence came from a human donor in good health, serving as a control. Sample: sorted CD4+, CD8+, or CD8+CD57+ T cells (not recorded which) from PBMCs. The rearrangement joins TRBV7-2 to TRBJ2-1; D gene unclear. CDR3 nucleotide sequence: TGTGCCAGCAGCTTAGTTACTGCTAATGAGCAGTTCTTC. Its translation is CASSLVTANEQFF.